A single sample is the source of the 24 T cell receptor beta chains below, sequenced in a study of response to subunit inactivated influenza vaccine. MiXCR, run by TCRdb on the RT-PCR reads, gives a single entry per CDR3 protein. The sample holds over 650,000 distinct CDR3 sequences, about a fifth seen once. The sequenced sample was PBMCs from blood, obtained more than 4 days after vaccination. The source is a man aged 50 to 59 who received an inactivated influenza vaccine.

This rearrangement joins TRBV5-5 to TRBJ1-2; 8 bases match TRBD1. The CDR3 length is 15 residues. The germline gives CDR1 SGHKS, CDR2 YYEKEE (reference sequence). Trimming cost V 1 base and J 3 bases; bases outside gene matches: 5. The CDR3 loop is CASSLFIQGDYGYTF. CDR3 nucleotides: TGTGCCAGCAGCTTGTTCATACAGGGGGACTATGGCTACACCTTC.

This chain uses TRBV15 with TRBJ2-7, with TRBD2 as a possible D gene (6 bases). Between the trimmed V and J ends, which lost 0 bases and 2 bases, there was a span of 11 bases. Looked up from germline, CDR1 is LNHNV and CDR2 is YYDKDF (reference sequence). This CDR3 has 15 amino acids. CDR3 residues: CATSRDPGLTYEQYF. The DNA of the CDR3 is TGTGCCACCAGCAGAGACCCGGGACTGACCTACGAGCAGTACTTC.

Regarding this clonotype: A read error is possible here, since a much larger clone lies one base away. The V gene is TRBV4-2, the J gene TRBJ2-3, with 7 bases lining up with TRBD1. Losses at the gene ends were 3 bases for V and 3 bases for J; bases not matched to a gene: 0. The CDR3 has 13 amino acids. Germline lookup yields CDR1 LGHNA and CDR2 YNFKEQ. CDR3 sequence: CASSQGQTDTQYF. The CDR3 coding sequence is TGTGCCAGCAGCCAGGGACAGACAGATACGCAGTATTTT.

On this clonotype: One junction end disagrees with the germline gene, perhaps due to a read error. The CDR3 sequence is CASGYSDTSYEQYF. The CDR3 bases are TGTGCCAGCGGTTACTCGGACACTAGCTACGAGCAGTACTTC. The chain has TRBV6-5 and TRBJ2-7; D possibly matches TRBD1 or TRBD2 (5 bases each). The germline V gene has CDR1 MNHEY and CDR2 SVGAGI. The CDR3 consists of 14 residues.

The V call is TRBV5-1, the J call TRBJ2-1, with a weak D call TRBD2 (6 bases). CDR3 length: 11 amino acids. Deletions cut 5 bases from V and 10 bases from J, with 10 bases between. Looked up from germline, CDR1 is SGHRS and CDR2 is YFSETQ. CDR3 protein: CASRDGGEQFF. DNA of the CDR3: TGCGCCAGCAGAGATGGGGGGGAGCAGTTCTTC.

This clonotype was observed a handful of times. This chain connects TRBV7-2 to TRBJ2-3; D is uncertain. This CDR3 is built from 16 residues. Per germline, CDR1 SGHTA and CDR2 FQGNSA. V lost 2 bases and J 2 bases, leaving 14 bases between the germline ends. CDR3 DNA sequence: TGTGCCAGCAGCTTATCGAGGATGGGTTACACAGATACGCAGTATTTT. Translated, it gives CASSLSRMGYTDTQYF.

The chain couples TRBV7-3 to TRBJ2-2; D not resolved. Germline values: CDR1 SGHTA, CDR2 FQGTGA. V lost 5 bases and J 6 bases, leaving 22 bases between the germline ends. The CDR3 has 17 amino acids. The CDR3 nucleotides are TGTGCCAGCAGCCCGCTTCATGGTTTTGCGCGTGCCGGGGAGCTGTTTTTT. Translating gives CASSPLHGFARAGELFF. The full variable domain, its missing parts supplied by reference TRBV7-3 and TRBJ2-2, is GAGVSQTPSNKVTEKGKYVELRCDPISGHTALYWYRQSLGQGPEFLIYFQGTGAADDSGLPNDRFFAVRPEGSVSTLKIQRTERGDSAVYLCASSPLHGFARAGELFFGEGSRLTVL.

This clonotype appeared a single time. The gene calls are TRBV19 and TRBJ2-2; a possible D gene is TRBD1 (6 bases). This CDR3 is built from 15 residues. Germline V gene sequence: CDR1 LNHDA, CDR2 SQIVND (reference sequence). Trimming stripped 5 bases from V and 4 bases from J, with 14 bases between. This chain's CDR3 is CASSFGDILTGELFF. CDR3 nucleotides: TGTGCCAGTAGTTTCGGGGACATACTCACCGGGGAGCTGTTTTTT.

The chain recombines TRBV20-1 with TRBJ2-7, with 10 bases identical to TRBD2. Trimming cost V 3 bases and J 1 base; bases outside gene matches: 12. The CDR3 contains 17 residues. Per the germline V gene, CDR1 is DFQATT and CDR2 is SNEGSKA (reference sequence). The CDR3 protein is CSARIQDQTSGSYEQYF. The CDR3 DNA reads TGCAGTGCTAGGATTCAAGACCAGACTAGCGGGTCCTACGAGCAGTACTTC.

The genes are TRBV24-1 and TRBJ2-7, with 7 bases matching TRBD2. In germline, CDR1 is KGHDR, CDR2 SFDVKD. V lost 6 bases and J lost 3; bases outside the gene matches: 4. This CDR3 contains 13 residues. CDR3 sequence (DNA): TGTGCCACCAGTCCCGGGGACTACTACGAGCAGTACTTC. Translated: CATSPGDYYEQYF.

This clonotype appeared many times. The rearrangement uses TRBV4-3 and TRBJ2-2; tentatively, D is TRBD1 (6 bases). The CDR3 contains 17 residues. Trimming removed 3 bases at V and 3 bases at J, with 17 bases between. CDR1 and CDR2 from the germline V gene are LGHNA and YSLEER. CDR3 in DNA: TGCGCCAGCAGCCAGCTCTTAACAGGGCGGGACACCGGGGAGCTGTTTTTT. It codes for CASSQLLTGRDTGELFF.

V and J are TRBV12-3 or TRBV12-4 and TRBJ2-2; TRBD2 agrees at 10 bases. The CDR3 loop spans 13 amino acids. V shed 7 bases, J shed 7 bases, and the junction held 3 bases outside the gene matches. The CDR3 bases are TGTGCCAGCACCCTAGCGGGAGTCGGGGAGCTGTTTTTT. Its translation is CASTLAGVGELFF.

This clonotype was counted many times. The CDR3 bases are TGTGCCAGCAGTAGACTAGCGGGGTCAACAGATACGCAGTATTTT. Amino acids: CASSRLAGSTDTQYF. The chain links TRBV5-5 to TRBJ2-3, with 11 bases that match TRBD2. This CDR3 contains 15 residues. Per the germline V gene, CDR1 is SGHKS and CDR2 is YYEKEE (reference sequence). Trimming cost V 5 bases and J 3 bases; bases outside gene matches: 5.

This clonotype was observed a handful of times. The V call is TRBV29-1, the J call TRBJ2-1, with D unclear. V dropped 4 bases and J dropped 8 bases, with 9 bases sitting between them. The germline V gene encodes CDR1 SQVTM and CDR2 ANQGSEA. There are 11 residues in the CDR3. CDR3 coding DNA: TGCAGCGTTGGGGGAATCTATGAGCAGTTCTTC. It encodes CSVGGIYEQFF.

This clonotype occurred a few times. This sequence joins TRBV29-1 and TRBJ1-1, with a possible D match to TRBD1 (6 bases). V lost 4 bases to trimming and J lost 10 bases, with 13 bases between them. CDR1 and CDR2 (germline): SQVTM, ANQGSEA. The length of the CDR3 is 11 residues. The CDR3 region has the DNA TGCAGCGTTGCACAGGGAATGGGAGCTTTCTTT. Protein: CSVAQGMGAFF.

The chain couples TRBV6-9 to TRBJ2-7, with D possibly TRBD1 on 5 matching bases. CDR1 and CDR2 (germline): MNHGY, SVAAGI. The CDR3 length is 16 residues. V lost 3 bases and J 0 bases, leaving 15 bases between the germline ends. Here the CDR3 DNA reads TGTGCCAGCAGTTACTTTTCTGCGGACACCTCCTACGAGCAGTACTTC. This encodes CASSYFSADTSYEQYF.

This clonotype was detected only a few times. The chain joins TRBV4-3 to TRBJ2-2; no clear D gene. V was shortened by 0 bases and J by 6 bases, with 5 bases between the two germline ends. Germline lookup yields CDR1 LGHNA and CDR2 YSLEER. The CDR3 consists of 13 residues. The DNA for the CDR3 is TGCGCCAGCAGCCAAGAGCAGGCCGGGGAGCTGTTTTTT. Translated, it gives CASSQEQAGELFF.

J is TRBJ2-7 and V is TRBV9; 8 nucleotides agree with TRBD1. This CDR3 has 15 amino acids. Germline lookup yields CDR1 SGDLS and CDR2 YYNGEE. V trimming: 3 bases; J trimming: 3 bases; junction bases outside the gene matches: 8. CDR3 in DNA: TGTGCCAGCAGCGAGTCGACAGGGGAGTTCTACGAGCAGTACTTC. Amino acid sequence: CASSESTGEFYEQYF.

This clonotype came up a few times. J is TRBJ2-5 and V is TRBV28, with a weak D call TRBD1 (5 bases). CDR3 length: 14 residues. CDR1 is MDHEN, CDR2 SYDVKM, per germline. Between the trimmed V and J ends, which lost 4 bases and 5 bases, there was a span of 14 bases. CDR3 amino acids: CASSSGQKGETQYF. The CDR3 DNA sequence: TGTGCCAGCAGTTCAGGCCAGAAGGGGGAGACCCAGTACTTC. Full variable domain (missing parts from reference TRBV28 and TRBJ2-5): DVKVTQSSRYLVKRTGEKVFLECVQDMDHENMFWYRQDPGLGLRLIYFSYDVKMKEKGDIPEGYSVSREKKERFSLILESASTNQTSMYLCASSSGQKGETQYFGPGTRLLVL.

CDR3 coding DNA: TGTGCCAGCATGATAGCGGGGGACTCCTACAATGAGCAGTTCTTC. Translated, it gives CASMIAGDSYNEQFF. The rearrangement uses TRBV5-5 and TRBJ2-1; the match to TRBD2 covers 9 bases. Germline V gene lookup returns CDR1 SGHKS and CDR2 YYEKEE (reference sequence). The CDR3 length is 15 residues. V shed 6 bases and J 0 bases; nucleotides not matched to a gene: 4.

This clonotype came up a few times. The chain couples TRBV4-2 to TRBJ2-3; D gene unclear. V was cut by 1 base and J by 0 bases, with 11 bases left in between. Germline lookup yields CDR1 LGHNA and CDR2 YNFKEQ. The CDR3 sequence is 16 residues long. Here the CDR3 DNA reads TGTGCCAGCAGCCAAGTATTAGGCAGTAGCACAGATACGCAGTATTTT. Amino acid sequence: CASSQVLGSSTDTQYF.

This clonotype was seen many times. This chain joins TRBV29-1 and TRBJ2-5; 8 bases are a match to TRBD1. Germline CDR1 and CDR2: SQVTM and ANQGSEA. The CDR3 extends over 15 amino acids. The V and J ends lost 0 bases and 5 bases, in that order; junction bases with no gene match: 8. The CDR3 DNA reads as TGCAGCGTTGAAGATCGCGCAGGGGGCGCGGAGACCCAGTACTTC. Amino acids: CSVEDRAGGAETQYF.

V is TRBV10-3 and J is TRBJ2-1; D may match TRBD1 or TRBD2 (5 bases each). Germline assignment: CDR1 ENHRY and CDR2 SYGVKD. V gave up 3 bases and J gave up 5 bases, with 11 bases separating them. CDR3 length: 14 residues. The CDR3 nucleotides read TGTGCCATCAGTGATCGGGGCATAAACAATGAGCAGTTCTTC. Its translation is CAISDRGINNEQFF.

The chain recombines TRBV12-3 or TRBV12-4 with TRBJ2-1; D is perhaps TRBD1 (5 bases). The CDR3 covers 14 residues. Trimming took 6 bases from V and 9 from J, leaving 18 bases between them. The CDR3, as DNA: TGTGCCAGCAGCCAACCAGGGTACACCAGTGAGCAGTTCTTC. Protein: CASSQPGYTSEQFF.